This TCR beta chain was sequenced during a study of T-cell reconstitution after alpha-beta-depleted transplantation in children. Findings and caveats of the study: Alpha-beta T cells about two months after transplant reportedly derived from several hundred expanded graft clones. Diversity of TCRbeta at day 60 was high in some patients, arising from surviving recipient T cells and thymic progenitors. A year post-transplant, T-cell counts and diversity derived mostly from newly produced T cells.

J lost 5 bases, V lost 6 bases, and 6 bases had no gene match. The CDR3 sequence is 14 residues long. The germline V gene encodes CDR1 MNHNS and CDR2 SASEGT. As to this clonotype: The antigen is not known.

The TCRbeta library was prepared with unique molecular identifiers. TCRdb fed the PCR reads into MiXCR, producing one record per CDR3 protein. The sample carries 60,000 to 85,000 distinct CDR3 sequences, around 18% recorded once. The rearrangement links TRBV6-1 to TRBJ2-1, with 8 bases fitting TRBD1. The TCR originated in a male patient aged 2 to 9 who had a stem cell transplant for acute lymphoblastic leukemia, so the T cells may come from the graft donor. This sample comprised PBMCs, mostly from graft donor cells, obtained 360 days after TCRalphabeta/CD19-depleted stem cell transplant. CDR3 bases: TGTGCCAGCAGACTGGACAGGGAACACAATGAGCAGTTCTTC. Translating gives CASRLDREHNEQFF.